Reported below is one T cell receptor (beta chain). Its antigen is unidentified. This record belongs to a study of T-cell memory formation after mild COVID-19. Study-wide context: TCR clusters showed largely donor specificity.

Amplification by 5'RACE using constant-segment primers produced TCR alpha and TCR beta cDNA libraries that carried sample barcodes and UMIs. TCRdb re-called the 5' RACE reads through MiXCR, storing one row per CDR3 protein. The sample holds roughly 16,000 distinct CDR3 sequences, approximately 23% seen once. The junction had 10 bases not matched to a gene; V was cut back by 5 bases and J by 3 bases. Looked up from germline, CDR1 is LNHDA and CDR2 is SQIVND (reference sequence). The length of the CDR3 is 16 residues. General study results and limits: The study detected some responding clones in pre-infection memory, suggesting cross-reactive memory joined. Contracting clones localized mainly to CM and EM when CD4+ and mainly to EMRA when CD8+.

The sequence came from a man between 18 and 29 years old who had mild COVID-19 (a few samples of this study predate the infection). Cell type and time point are not known. The chain combines TRBV19 with TRBJ1-1, with 9 bases lining up with TRBD1. The sequenced sample was PBMCs or a T cell subset sorted from them (not recorded which). CDR3 region: CASSSYRDRVDTEAFF. The CDR3 coding sequence is TGTGCCAGTAGTTCTTACCGGGACAGGGTGGACACTGAAGCTTTCTTT.